One sample yielded the 6 T cell receptor beta chains listed below, sequenced in a study of early T cells in non-severe SARS-CoV-2 infection. Using its own MiXCR run on the 5' RACE reads, TCRdb lists one record per CDR3 protein. The data hold roughly 50,000 distinct CDR3 sequences, with approximately 9.8% observed a single time. Sequenced: whole blood. Source of these receptors: an adult who was a healthcare worker with PCR-confirmed SARS-CoV-2 infection or an uninfected control (not recorded which).

This clonotype was observed at least ten times. CDR3 region: CASSLRATGELFF. For the CDR3, the DNA is TGTGCCAGCAGCCTCAGGGCCACCGGGGAGCTGTTTTTT. V gene TRBV12-3 or TRBV12-4 combines with J gene TRBJ2-2; perhaps TRBD1 as D (5 bases). The CDR3 runs to 13 residues. V was shortened by 6 bases and J by 4 bases, with 9 bases between the two germline ends.

This clonotype was recorded many times. This rearrangement joins TRBV30 to TRBJ2-7, with a tentative D call TRBD2 (6 bases). CDR3 size: 15 residues. From germline, CDR1 is GTSNPN and CDR2 SVGIG (reference sequence). Trimming removed 0 bases at V and 4 bases at J, with 16 bases between. The CDR3: CAWSVPQRRVYEQYF. The DNA for the CDR3 is TGTGCCTGGAGTGTACCCCAGCGGAGGGTATACGAGCAGTACTTC. The complete variable domain, with remaining parts taken from reference TRBV30 and TRBJ2-7, reads SQTIHQWPATLVQPVGSPLSLECTVEGTSNPNLYWYRQAAGRGLQLLFYSVGIGQISSEVPQNLSASRPQDRQFILSSKKLLLSDSGFYLCAWSVPQRRVYEQYFGPGTRLTVT.

The rearrangement links TRBV3-1 to TRBJ2-7; 8 bases map to TRBD2. V dropped 1 base and J dropped 6; count of bases not matched to a gene: 11. CDR1 LGHDT and CDR2 YNNKEL come from the germline V gene (reference sequence). The CDR3 contains 16 residues. CDR3: CASSQGRTSRAGEQYF. Written as DNA, the CDR3 is TGTGCCAGCAGCCAAGGTCGGACTAGCAGGGCCGGCGAGCAGTACTTC.

The rearrangement uses TRBV7-3 and TRBJ2-3, with 9 positions matching TRBD1. This CDR3 comprises 15 residues. J lost 0 bases, V lost 3 bases, and 1 base had no gene match. Germline V gene lookup returns CDR1 SGHTA and CDR2 FQGTGA. CDR3 DNA sequence: TGTGCCAGCAGCTTGACAGGGGGAAGCACAGATACGCAGTATTTT. This gives the protein CASSLTGGSTDTQYF. The full variable domain, completed using reference TRBV7-3 and TRBJ2-3, is GAGVSQTPSNKVTEKGKYVELRCDPISGHTALYWYRQSLGQGPEFLIYFQGTGAADDSGLPNDRFFAVRPEGSVSTLKIQRTERGDSAVYLCASSLTGGSTDTQYFGPGTRLTVL.

This chain links TRBV3-1 with TRBJ1-3, with a tentative D call TRBD1 (6 bases). The CDR3 covers 14 residues. V lost 4 bases, J lost 1 base, and 8 bases lay in between. CDR1 LGHDT and CDR2 YNNKEL come from the germline V gene (reference sequence). In nucleotides, the CDR3 is TGTGCCAGCAGCCTCAGGGGTTCTGGAAACACCATATATTTT. It is translated as CASSLRGSGNTIYF.

This clonotype was seen a handful of times. The J gene is TRBJ2-1, the V gene TRBV29-1; D is unresolved. The V and J ends lost 3 bases and 7 bases respectively, with 7 bases between them. The CDR3 consists of 11 residues. CDR1 and CDR2 (germline): SQVTM, ANQGSEA. CDR3 amino acids: CSVELANEQFF. The CDR3 coding sequence is TGCAGCGTTGAGCTTGCTAATGAGCAGTTCTTC.